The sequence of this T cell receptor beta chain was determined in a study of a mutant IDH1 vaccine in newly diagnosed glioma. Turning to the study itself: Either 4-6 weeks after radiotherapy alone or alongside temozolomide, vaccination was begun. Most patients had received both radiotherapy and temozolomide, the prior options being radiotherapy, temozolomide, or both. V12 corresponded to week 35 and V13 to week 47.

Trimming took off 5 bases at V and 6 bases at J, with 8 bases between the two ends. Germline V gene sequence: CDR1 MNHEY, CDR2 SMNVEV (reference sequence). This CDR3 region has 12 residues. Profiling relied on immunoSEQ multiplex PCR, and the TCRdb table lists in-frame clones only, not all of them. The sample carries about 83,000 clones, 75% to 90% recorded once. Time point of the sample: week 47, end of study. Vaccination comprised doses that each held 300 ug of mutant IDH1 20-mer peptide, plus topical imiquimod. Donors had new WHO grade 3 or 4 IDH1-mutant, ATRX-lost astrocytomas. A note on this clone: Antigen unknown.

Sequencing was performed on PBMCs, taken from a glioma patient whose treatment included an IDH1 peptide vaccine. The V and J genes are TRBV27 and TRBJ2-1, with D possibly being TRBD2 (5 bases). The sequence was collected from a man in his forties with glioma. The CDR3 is CASSVRGNEQFF. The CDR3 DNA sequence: TGTGCCAGCAGTGTCCGGGGCAATGAGCAGTTCTTC.